This passage covers 17 T cell receptor beta chains from one sample sequenced in a study of shared clonotypes between healthy human individuals. Assay: immunoSEQ multiplex PCR; the TCRdb copy retains only in-frame clones and omits some. Among nearly 2 million clones listed, approximately 94% were seen once. Naive CD8 cells comprised CD45RO-negative, CCR7-positively selected cells, excluding terminally differentiated effector memory CD45RA+ cells. The sequenced sample consisted of naive CD8+ T cells sorted from blood. These receptors originate from a young man in good health.

V gene TRBV4-3 combines with J gene TRBJ2-3; 8 bases are shared with TRBD2. The V segment lost 0 bases and the J segment 7 bases; nucleotides outside the gene matches: 9. The germline V gene has CDR1 LGHNA and CDR2 YSLEER. This CDR3 contains 16 residues. CDR3 in amino acids: CASSQDRSGGLNTQYF. In nucleotides, the CDR3 is TGCGCCAGCAGCCAAGATCGCAGCGGGGGATTAAATACGCAGTATTTT.

This sequence joins TRBV5-6 and TRBJ2-7; D possibly corresponds to TRBD2 (6 bases). V lost 4 bases to trimming and J lost 3 bases, with 17 bases between them. This CDR3 region has 15 residues. Germline CDR1 SGHDT, CDR2 YYEEEE. The CDR3 bases are TGTGCCAGCAGCCGGTTAGAGGGACTGAACTACGAGCAGTACTTC. It specifies CASSRLEGLNYEQYF. The full variable domain, rest sourced from reference TRBV5-6 and TRBJ2-7, is DAGVTQSPTHLIKTRGQQVTLRCSPKSGHDTVSWYQQALGQGPQFIFQYYEEEERQRGNFPDRFSGHQFPNYSSELNVNALLLGDSALYLCASSRLEGLNYEQYFGPGTRLTVT.

The chain is built from TRBV21-1 and TRBJ1-2; the table's D call, TRBD1, was not checked against the DNA. TRBV21-1 is annotated as a pseudogene. The CDR3 is made up of 19 amino acids. DNA for the CDR3: TGTGCCAGCAGCACGAACCAATGGGTACACAGGGGGCTTGACTATGGCTACACCTTC. The encoded protein is CASSTNQWVHRGLDYGYTF.

The rearrangement links TRBV27 to TRBJ1-6; a possible D gene is TRBD1 (6 bases). The CDR3 is 16 residues long. CDR1 MNHEY and CDR2 SMNVEV come from the germline V gene (reference sequence). V was shortened by 6 bases and J by 6 bases, with 18 bases between the two germline ends. Written as DNA, the CDR3 is TGTGCCAGCAGCAGAGCCGAACAGGGCCGTAATTCACCCCTCCACTTT. It translates to CASSRAEQGRNSPLHF.

The genes are TRBV7-8 and TRBJ2-2; D assignment may be TRBD1 or TRBD2 (7 bases each). V lost 1 base to trimming and J lost 4 bases, with 13 bases between them. This CDR3 has 16 residues. Germline V gives CDR1 SGHVS, CDR2 FQNEAQ. The DNA of the CDR3 is TGTGCCAGCAGCTTAGGGGCCAGGGGGGGCACCGGGGAGCTGTTTTTT. Its translation is CASSLGARGGTGELFF. Full variable domain (remainder filled in from reference TRBV7-8 and TRBJ2-2): GAGVSQSPRYKVAKRGQDVALRCDPISGHVSLFWYQQALGQGPEFLTYFQNEAQLDKSGLPSDRFFAERPEGSVSTLKIQRTQQEDSAVYLCASSLGARGGTGELFFGEGSRLTVL.

This clone appeared once. The gene calls are TRBV10-3 and TRBJ2-1; D gene uncertain. This CDR3 comprises 12 residues. V was clipped by 0 bases and J by 6 bases, with 3 bases between them. The V gene's germline CDR1 is ENHRY and CDR2 SYGVKD. CDR3 residues: CAISESSNEQFF. The CDR3 DNA reads TGTGCCATCAGTGAGTCCAGCAATGAGCAGTTCTTC.

Worth noting for this clone: This CDR3 is also generated by other DNA sequences in the sample. This rearrangement joins TRBV7-9 to TRBJ1-2; D possibly corresponds to TRBD1 (6 bases). The V gene's germline CDR1 is SEHNR and CDR2 FQNEAQ (reference sequence). This CDR3 contains 16 residues. The V and J ends lost 1 base and 0 bases respectively, with 12 bases between them. This CDR3 is CASSLDREEANYGYTF. Written as DNA, the CDR3 is TGTGCCAGCAGCTTAGACAGGGAGGAAGCTAACTATGGCTACACCTTC.

This clone has just one count. This sequence joins TRBV4-3 and TRBJ2-3; 10 bases align to TRBD2. Germline CDR1 is LGHNA and CDR2 is YSLEER. Unmatched junction bases numbered 5, after V lost 1 base and J lost 1 base. CDR3 length equals 17 residues. CDR3 coding DNA: TGCGCCAGCAGCCAAGGATTAGCGGGAGGTGGCACAGATACGCAGTATTTT. This gives the protein CASSQGLAGGGTDTQYF.

The CDR3 loop reads CASGAGTNTEAFF. The DNA of the CDR3 is TGTGCCAGCGGGGCAGGGACCAACACTGAAGCTTTCTTT. The V gene is TRBV6-5, the J gene TRBJ1-1; tentatively, D is TRBD1 (5 bases). This CDR3 is built from 13 residues. V was clipped by 8 bases and J by 2 bases, with 12 bases between them. CDR1 and CDR2 (germline): MNHEY, SVGAGI.

The rearrangement links TRBV7-9 to TRBJ1-6; the D gene is possibly TRBD1 (6 bases). The germline V gene has CDR1 SEHNR and CDR2 FQNEAQ (reference sequence). Deletions cut 8 bases from V and 7 bases from J, with 24 bases between. The CDR3 has 17 amino acids. CDR3 region: CASSNPRTDGENSPLHF. The CDR3 nucleotides read TGTGCCAGCTCCAACCCCCGGACAGACGGAGAGAATTCACCCCTCCACTTT.

The chain uses TRBV4-3 and TRBJ2-2; 9 bases map to TRBD2. CDR3 length equals 18 residues. The germline CDR1 and CDR2 sequences are LGHNA and YSLEER. With V trimmed by 0 bases and J by 5 bases, 10 bases remained unmatched. Here the CDR3 reads CASSQEDSGRFLTGELFF. CDR3 nucleotides: TGCGCCAGCAGCCAAGAAGATAGCGGGAGATTTTTGACCGGGGAGCTGTTTTTT.

The rearrangement links TRBV11-2 to TRBJ2-3, with 8 bases that match TRBD2. This CDR3 has 15 residues. Germline trimming cut 5 bases from V and 4 bases from J; bases unmatched to any gene: 8. CDR1 and CDR2 (germline): SGHAT, FQNNGV. CDR3 coding DNA: TGTGCCAGCAGCGTCAGCGGGGGCCAGGCAGATACGCAGTATTTT. This codes for CASSVSGGQADTQYF.

The V and J genes are TRBV10-2 and TRBJ2-1; the match to TRBD2 covers 8 bases. V dropped 3 bases and J dropped 2; count of bases not matched to a gene: 9. CDR1 is WSHSY and CDR2 is SAAADI in the germline V gene. This CDR3 is built from 17 residues. The DNA for the CDR3 is TGCGCCAGCAGTGACCCCCCGGGAGGGTTGACCTACAATGAGCAGTTCTTC. This codes for CASSDPPGGLTYNEQFF.

The gene calls are TRBV9 and TRBJ2-5, with TRBD2 matching over 14 bases. This CDR3 contains 15 residues. CDR1 is SGDLS, CDR2 YYNGEE, per germline. Unmatched junction bases numbered 3, after V lost 4 bases and J lost 4 bases. For the CDR3, the DNA is TGTGCCAGCAGCCTTGGACTAGCGGGAGGAGAGACCCAGTACTTC. Translating gives CASSLGLAGGETQYF. Combining the CDR3 with reference TRBV9 and TRBJ2-5 gives the whole variable domain DSGVTQTPKHLITATGQRVTLRCSPRSGDLSVYWYQQSLDQGLQFLIQYYNGEERAKGNILERFSAQQFPDLHSELNLSSLELGDSALYFCASSLGLAGGETQYFGPGTRLLVL.

J is TRBJ1-2 and V is TRBV5-1; D call uncertain. The CDR3 runs to 11 residues. CDR1 SGHRS and CDR2 YFSETQ come from the germline V gene. Trimming took 0 bases from V and 14 from J, leaving 11 bases between them. The CDR3 sequence is CASSLGEGATF. The CDR3 bases are TGCGCCAGCAGCTTGGGGGAGGGCGCTACCTTC.

The chain carries TRBV7-9 and TRBJ2-7; TRBD2 might be the D (6 bases). Germline CDR1 and CDR2: SEHNR and FQNEAQ (reference sequence). Trimming took off 1 base at V and 3 bases at J, with 13 bases between the two ends. The CDR3 contains 15 residues. As DNA, the CDR3 is TGTGCCAGCAGCTTAGTTGGTAGCGGCCACTACGAGCAGTACTTC. Translated: CASSLVGSGHYEQYF.

The chain has TRBV6-1 and TRBJ1-6, with D uncertain. Germline CDR1 reads MNHNS; CDR2 reads SASEGT. This CDR3 spans 14 amino acids. V was clipped by 8 bases and J by 5 bases, with 13 bases between them. The CDR3 loop reads CASGEVGDNSPLHF. The CDR3 coding sequence is TGTGCCAGCGGGGAGGTAGGAGATAATTCACCCCTCCACTTT.